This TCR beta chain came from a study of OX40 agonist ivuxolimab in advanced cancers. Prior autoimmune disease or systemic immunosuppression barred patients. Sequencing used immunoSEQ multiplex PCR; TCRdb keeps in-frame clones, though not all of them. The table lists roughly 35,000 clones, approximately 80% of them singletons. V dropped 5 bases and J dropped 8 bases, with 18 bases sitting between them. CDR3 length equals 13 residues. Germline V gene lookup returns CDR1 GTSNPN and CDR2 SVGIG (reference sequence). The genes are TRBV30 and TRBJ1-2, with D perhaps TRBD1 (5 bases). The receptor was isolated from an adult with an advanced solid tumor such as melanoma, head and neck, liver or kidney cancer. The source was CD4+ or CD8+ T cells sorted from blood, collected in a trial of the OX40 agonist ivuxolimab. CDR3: CAWSKSGTRGYTF. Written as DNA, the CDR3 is TGTGCCTGGTCTAAGAGCGGGACGAGGGGCTACACCTTC. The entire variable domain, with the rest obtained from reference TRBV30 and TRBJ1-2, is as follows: SQTIHQWPATLVQPVGSPLSLECTVEGTSNPNLYWYRQAAGRGLQLLFYSVGIGQISSEVPQNLSASRPQDRQFILSSKKLLLSDSGFYLCAWSKSGTRGYTFGSGTRLTVV.